These T cell receptor beta chains were read from a single sample in a study of beta chain features in type 1 diabetes. Some clones are missing from TCRdb's copy, which holds only in-frame ones; the method was immunoSEQ multiplex PCR. The repertoire consists of about 48,000 clones, with under 50% occurring once and the leading ten covering approximately 1.4%. Sequenced sample: Tregs from blood. The receptor source for this set is a man in his thirties or forties with type 1 diabetes. Each CDR3 is given with its conserved first and last residue. A D gene is named only where the DNA matches it firmly. Not every row has a clone size; where given, it reads once, few, many or a size class.

DNA,CDR3,J,size,V,D
TGTGCCTGGGGCAGGACCGGGGAGCTGTTTTTT,CAWGRTGELFF,TRBJ2-2,.,TRBV30,.
TGCGCCAGCGGGTCGGGCGGGGTAGGAGGAGAGACCCAGTACTTC,CASGSGGVGGETQYF,TRBJ2-5,.,TRBV5-1,.
TGTGCCAGCAGCTTGGGACAGACAGATACGCAGTATTTT,CASSLGQTDTQYF,TRBJ2-3,few,TRBV7-2,TRBD1
TGTGCCAGCAACCCGGGCCCCGGCCAGGGAGGCCGTTACGAGCAGTACTTC,CASNPGPGQGGRYEQYF,TRBJ2-7,.,TRBV27,.
TGTGCCAGCAGCCGGGGGGGGACGGCAAATGAAAAACTGTTTTTT,CASSRGGTANEKLFF,TRBJ1-4,few,TRBV7-9,.
TGTGCCACCAGCAGTCAAGCGGGGGGGGGTGAGCAGTACTTC,CATSSQAGGGEQYF,TRBJ2-7,.,TRBV15,TRBD2
TGCGCCAGCAGCTTAAAAACAGGGCCCCAAGAGACCCAGTACTTC,CASSLKTGPQETQYF,TRBJ2-5,once,TRBV5-1,.
TGTGCCAGCAGTACAACAGGTGGCTCCAGCTACGAGCAGTACTTC,CASSTTGGSSYEQYF,TRBJ2-7,.,TRBV28,.
TGCGCCAGCAGCTGGGCCACGGGATCAGATACGCAGTATTTT,CASSWATGSDTQYF,TRBJ2-3,few,TRBV5-1,.
TGTGCCAGCAGAAGTATGGGACAGGATGGGGAGACCCAGTACTTC,CASRSMGQDGETQYF,TRBJ2-5,.,TRBV6-1,TRBD1
TGCGAAGGGAGTCCAGATGGCTACACCTTC,CEGSPDGYTF,TRBJ1-2,.,TRBV30,.
TGTGCCAGCAGCGTAGTAGCGGGAGGGCAAGGCACCGGGGAGCTGTTTTTT,CASSVVAGGQGTGELFF,TRBJ2-2,.,TRBV9,TRBD2
TGTGCCAGTAGCGGAGGGTGGAGCAATCAGCCCCAGCATTTT,CASSGGWSNQPQHF,TRBJ1-5,few,TRBV19,.
TGTGCCAGCAGTTACTCGGGGGGGATACGTCAAGAGACCCAGTACTTC,CASSYSGGIRQETQYF,TRBJ2-5,.,TRBV6-5,TRBD2
TGTGCCAGCAGCTTCCCCCGAGCGAAGAGTAGCGGGAGCACAGATACGCAGTATTTT,CASSFPRAKSSGSTDTQYF,TRBJ2-3,.,TRBV11-2,TRBD2
TGTGCCAGCTCACCCCCTAGCGTCGGCGATGAGCAGTTCTTC,CASSPPSVGDEQFF,TRBJ2-1,.,TRBV18,.
TGTGCCAGCAGCCAAGATGGCCAGCGGGAGGGCGGATTCTACGAGCAGTACTTC,CASSQDGQREGGFYEQYF,TRBJ2-7,.,TRBV4-2,TRBD2
TGTGCCAGCAGTGAAGCGGGCCGCACAGATACGCAGTATTTT,CASSEAGRTDTQYF,TRBJ2-3,.,TRBV6-1,.
TGTGCCAGCAGCTTGGACTCCGGGACAGTTCGTGGCATTCAGTACTTC,CASSLDSGTVRGIQYF,TRBJ2-4,.,TRBV5-4,TRBD1
TGTGCCAGCCGAAAATCCGGGACAGGGGACTACGAGCAGTACTTC,CASRKSGTGDYEQYF,TRBJ2-7,few,TRBV5-4,TRBD1
TGTGCCAGCAGGCCCGGGTACAGGGGCTCCACTGAAGCTTTCTTT,CASRPGYRGSTEAFF,TRBJ1-1,.,TRBV28,TRBD1
TGTGCCACGGACAGGGAAGAGACCCAGTACTTC,CATDREETQYF,TRBJ2-5,.,TRBV2,TRBD1
TGTGCCAGCAGCCAAATGGAGGCCGGGGAGCTGTTTTTT,CASSQMEAGELFF,TRBJ2-2,.,TRBV7-2,.
TGTGCCATCGGGGACATAAACTCTGGAAACACCATATATTTT,CAIGDINSGNTIYF,TRBJ1-3,few,TRBV10-3,.
TGCGCCAGCAAATGGGCAGGGGCGGACTACGAGCAGTACTTC,CASKWAGADYEQYF,TRBJ2-7,.,TRBV5-1,.
TGTGCCAGTTCTAGCGGGAGGCCAGATACGCAGTATTTT,CASSSGRPDTQYF,TRBJ2-3,.,TRBV19,TRBD2
TGCAGCGTAGGTGGGGACATAAATGAAAAACTGTTTTTT,CSVGGDINEKLFF,TRBJ1-4,.,TRBV29-1,.
TGTGCCAGCAGCTTGGCTCTTGGCGAAGCTCTAGCGGGACAAGAGACCCAGTACTTC,CASSLALGEALAGQETQYF,TRBJ2-5,.,TRBV5-6,TRBD2
TGTGCCAGCAGCGTAAGCGCCGGACTTGCCAGCACAGATACGCAGTATTTT,CASSVSAGLASTDTQYF,TRBJ2-3,.,TRBV9,.
TGTGCCAGCAGTTCCCGACAGGGGAGTGTGGGAGGCTACACCTTC,CASSSRQGSVGGYTF,TRBJ1-2,once,TRBV6-1,TRBD1
TGTGCCAGCAGCCGGAGTCTGAACGAGCAGTACTTC,CASSRSLNEQYF,TRBJ2-7,.,TRBV7-2,.
TGTGCCAGCAGCTTAGAGACTAGCGGGGCCCACGAGCAGTACTTC,CASSLETSGAHEQYF,TRBJ2-7,.,TRBV7-6,TRBD2
TGTGCCAGCAGTCCGGCAGGGTCAATCAATCAGCCCCAGCATTTT,CASSPAGSINQPQHF,TRBJ1-5,few,TRBV27,.
TGTGCCAGCAGTCCGGACAGTCACACCGGGGAGCTGTTTTTT,CASSPDSHTGELFF,TRBJ2-2,.,TRBV28,.
TGTGCCAGCAGCTGGAGGGGAGATTCCTATGGCTACACCTTC,CASSWRGDSYGYTF,TRBJ1-2,.,TRBV11-2,.
TGTGCCAGCAGACCTAGCGGGAGCGATATCTACGAGCAGTACTTC,CASRPSGSDIYEQYF,TRBJ2-7,few,TRBV6-6,TRBD2
TGTGCCAGCAGCGCAGGGGGCGGCGGGCAGCCCCAGCATTTT,CASSAGGGGQPQHF,TRBJ1-5,.,TRBV7-8,TRBD1
TGTGCCAGCAGCTTGGGACAGGGGTTCTACGAGCAGTACTTC,CASSLGQGFYEQYF,TRBJ2-7,few,TRBV7-8,TRBD1
TGTGCCAGCACCTTCGGGGGGAGGGGTAATGAGCAGTTCTTC,CASTFGGRGNEQFF,TRBJ2-1,.,TRBV7-9,TRBD2
TGTGCCAGCAGCTTGATGACAGTGACTAGCACAGATACGCAGTATTTT,CASSLMTVTSTDTQYF,TRBJ2-3,.,TRBV7-9,.